This TCR beta chain comes out of a study of T-cell memory formation after mild COVID-19. Overall study: There were largely donor-specific TCR clusters. General study findings and limits: Shrinking CD4+ clones resided mostly in CM and EM, and CD8+ ones in EMRA. Later expanders leaned toward CD4+, whereas clones contracting from day 15 to 85 were balanced CD4/CD8. In second-wave clones peaking day 37, SARS-CoV-2 specificity remained unconfirmed.

This clonotype showed up just a few times. Antigen specificity is unknown. TCRdb ran MiXCR on the 5' RACE reads and lists one entry per CDR3 protein. The table lists about 200,000 distinct CDR3 sequences, just over 9.5% of them singletons. V lost 5 bases and J lost 0, with 14 bases in between. The CDR3 runs to 17 residues. The receptor was isolated from a man younger than 30 who had mild COVID-19 (a few samples of this study predate the infection). Cell type and time point are not known. The rearrangement uses TRBV12-3 or TRBV12-4 and TRBJ1-6; D is perhaps TRBD1 (5 bases). The sequencing input was PBMCs or a T cell subset sorted from them (not recorded which). The CDR3 protein is CASSPGTLSSYNSPLHF. CDR3 coding DNA: TGTGCCAGCAGTCCCGGGACCTTAAGCTCCTATAATTCACCCCTCCACTTT.